This T cell receptor (beta chain) was observed in a study of T cells in Graves' hyperthyroidism and ophthalmopathy. Whole-study findings and limits: Stable hyperthyroidism was told apart from ophthalmopathy by a model built on 13 V-J features. Most thyroid clonotypes that were expanded above 0.001 also turned up in blood.

Amplified TCR beta CDR3 regions derived from RNA transcripts. The HTBI primer set drove a first-round RT-PCR of the TCR CDR3. TCRdb reanalysed the multiplex PCR reads using MiXCR and keeps one entry per CDR3 protein. The table records 490,000 or so distinct CDR3 sequences, over 35% of them present only once. Not enrolled were patients with uncontrolled infection, other autoimmune disease, pregnancy or lactation. On this clonotype: Its antigen is not known.

Germline-derived CDR1 and CDR2 are SGHVS and FQNEAQ. V gave up 6 bases and J gave up 8 bases; unmatched junction bases: 13. This CDR3 is built from 15 residues. The sequenced material came from peripheral blood or thyroid tissue (not recorded which). This TCR was recovered from an adult woman with Graves' disease, either hyperthyroidism or ophthalmopathy (not recorded which). The chain couples TRBV7-8 to TRBJ1-5; 7 bases are shared with TRBD1. CDR3 protein: CASRPGGGWDEPQHF. The CDR3 DNA reads TGTGCCAGCAGGCCAGGGGGGGGGTGGGATGAGCCCCAGCATTTT.